This T cell receptor (beta chain) was captured by sequencing in a study of blood T cell repertoires in COVID-19. The CDR3 spans 16 residues. CDR1 and CDR2 from the germline V gene are LGHDT and YNNKEL (reference sequence). V was clipped by 5 bases and J by 4 bases, with 19 bases between them. The method was immunoSEQ multiplex PCR; TCRdb's version includes in-frame clones alone and lacks a portion of them. Here the sample spans more than 65,000 clones, around 83% being singletons. The chain joins TRBV3-1 (or the pseudogene TRBV3-2) to TRBJ2-3; TRBD2 is a possible D gene (6 bases). The receptor was isolated from a man aged 80 or over with acute or convalescent COVID-19. Sequences were obtained from peripheral blood. CDR3 residues: CASSSQTSPMADTQYF. As DNA, the CDR3 is TGTGCCAGCAGCTCCCAGACTAGTCCGATGGCAGATACGCAGTATTTT.